The rows below give T cell receptor beta chains drawn from one sample of a study of vaccination effects on CD4 cells after COVID-19. Their recognized antigens are unknown. TCRdb keeps only in-frame clones here, not all; method: immunoSEQ multiplex PCR. The sample includes tens of thousands of clones, approximately 72% of them seen just once. The sample in question was CD4+ T cells from PBMCs cultured without peptide, obtained before COVID-19 vaccination. The receptors here all came from a human donor who had a prior SARS-CoV-2 infection. Each CDR3 is given with its conserved first and last residue. The order of the fields is CDR3 length, J gene, D gene, clone size, V gene, CDR3 DNA, CDR3 protein. The D gene is left open where the match is weak. Only some rows state a clone size, as once, few, many or a class for expanded clones.

15 TRBJ1-2 TRBD1 . TRBV7-7 TGTGCTAGCAGCTTTCCAGGGGGCCGCTACTATGGCTACACCTTC CASSFPGGRYYGYTF
16 TRBJ2-3 TRBD2 . TRBV7-8 TGTGCCAGCAGCCCGGGACTAGCGGGGGCCGGGGATACGCAGTATTTT CASSPGLAGAGDTQYF
15 TRBJ1-5 . . TRBV18 TGTGCCAGCTCCGCCTACTCGGGGAGCAATCAGCCCCAGCATTTT CASSAYSGSNQPQHF
16 TRBJ2-1 TRBD1 few TRBV10-3 TGTGCCATCAGTGAGTCTTGGGACAGCATTTACAATGAGCAGTTCTTC CAISESWDSIYNEQFF
17 TRBJ2-1 TRBD2 . TRBV19 TGTGCCAGTAGTACCTCACCTCGCGGGAGATCCTACAATGAGCAGTTCTTC CASSTSPRGRSYNEQFF
15 TRBJ2-5 . . TRBV7-2 TGTGCCAGCAGCTTAGACTATAGTTCCTTTGAGACCCAGTACTTC CASSLDYSSFETQYF
15 TRBJ2-2 TRBD1 . TRBV3-1/TRBV3-2 TGTGCCAGCAGCCTCGGACAGGGTGAGACCGGGGAGCTGTTTTTT CASSLGQGETGELFF
13 TRBJ1-2 . few TRBV7-2 TGTGCCAGCAGCGACGGGAGCGGCTATGGCTACACCTTC CASSDGSGYGYTF
11 TRBJ2-1 . . TRBV30 TGTGCCTGGAGTGTAACGCAGGGAAGGTTCTTC CAWSVTQGRFF
11 TRBJ2-5 . . TRBV29-1 TGCAGCGTTTCTTTCGGACACGTCTTCCACTTC CSVSFGHVFHF
14 TRBJ1-2 . once TRBV19 TGTGCCAGTAGGAGGGGCGGAGCTAACTATGGCTACACCTTC CASRRGGANYGYTF
15 TRBJ2-1 . once TRBV11-3 TGTGCCAGCAGCTTGCTCGGGGGAGTATGGGGTGAGCAGTTCTTC CASSLLGGVWGEQFF
15 TRBJ2-3 . . TRBV9 TGTGCCAGCAGCGTAGAGGGGGGGCTAGGCGATACGCAGTATTTT CASSVEGGLGDTQYF
13 TRBJ1-4 . . TRBV15 TGTGCCACCAGCAGAGTGGGGCATGAAAAACTGTTTTTT CATSRVGHEKLFF
13 TRBJ1-3 . . TRBV7-9 TGTGCCAGCAGCCCTTATACTGGAAACACCATATATTTT CASSPYTGNTIYF
11 TRBJ1-1 . few TRBV12-3/TRBV12-4 TGTGCCAGCAGCTCAGGGTTAAAAGCTTTCTTT CASSSGLKAFF
14 TRBJ1-4 . . TRBV5-6 TGTGCCAGCAGCTTGAATGACGGGGTCGGGAAACTGTTTTTT CASSLNDGVGKLFF